This T cell receptor (beta chain) appears in the sequencing data of a study of blood T cell repertoires in COVID-19. Study as a whole: PBMCs, B-cell-depleted T cells, or T cells were the source of the cDNA or gDNA that made up the material.

Trimming removed 8 bases from V and 1 base from J; junction bases left unmatched: 5. This CDR3 is built from 15 residues. The germline gives CDR1 MNHEY, CDR2 SVGAGI. Per the study methods: Estimated nucleated cell counts came from reference gene primer amplification. Generated by immunoSEQ multiplex PCR, the TCRdb table keeps only in-frame clones and is missing some. V and J calls and clone size follow that table, whereas D and trimming were derived from the DNA. The table has some 360,000 clones, about 92% seen once; the top ten hold roughly 3.9%. Followed longitudinally, the Seattle patients had been enrolled during active infection. This clone was picked up a small number of times.

The sample was peripheral blood. This chain connects TRBV6-5 to TRBJ1-6, with TRBD1 matching 7 bases. The clonotype comes from a woman aged 55-75 years with COVID-19, enrolled during active disease. This CDR3 is CASWDRKSYNSPLHF. The CDR3 DNA follows: TGTGCCAGCTGGGACAGAAAGTCCTATAATTCACCCCTCCACTTT.